This T cell receptor (beta chain) was observed in a study of cytomegalovirus exposure and HLA in healthy donors. General study findings and limits: Later analysis suggested most CMV-associated TCR beta chains were HLA-restricted.

PCR employed 60 Vbeta and 13 Jbeta primers. Some clones are missing from TCRdb's copy, which holds only in-frame ones; the method was immunoSEQ multiplex PCR. The sample includes under 150,000 clones, 75% to 85% of them seen just once. For this clone: Its cognate antigen is unknown.

Per the germline V gene, CDR1 is KGHSH and CDR2 is LQKENI. V lost 3 bases and J 3 bases, leaving 9 bases between the germline ends. CDR3 length equals 14 residues. This sequence joins TRBV18 and TRBJ1-3; D is possibly TRBD1 (6 bases). Sequenced input: PBMCs. This TCR was recovered from a man aged 25-40 years in good health and CMV-seropositive. CDR3 sequence (DNA): TGTGCCAGCTCACCGTCAGGGGATGGAAACACCATATATTTT. Translated: CASSPSGDGNTIYF.